Below are 31 T cell receptor beta chains sequenced from a single sample in a study of tumor-infiltrating lymphocytes in primary liver carcinoma. Both RNA and DNA were isolated together from about 20-30 mg of bulk tissue that had not been sorted. TCR beta cDNA was prepared out of roughly 490 ng total RNA by means of a constant-region primer. A slightly modified ARM-PCR protocol with three nested multiplex PCR rounds produced these TCR beta libraries. PCR rounds one and two used TRBV1-TRBV30 forward primers with a C-beta reverse primer for approximately 10 cycles each. TCRdb analysed the multiplex PCR reads with MiXCR anew, one entry per CDR3 protein. The table shows more than 45,000 distinct CDR3 sequences, with approximately 80% occurring only once. The specimen sequenced was liver tumor tissue from sampling region 5. Subset specified: tumor region T5, tumor centre. The origin of the receptors is a man aged 35 to 55 with primary liver carcinoma and hepatitis B virus infection.

Remarks on this clonotype: The junction differs from germline at one of its ends, possibly a read error. Written as DNA, the CDR3 is TGTGCCATCCAGCGACCGCGCTCTGGGGCCAACGTCCCGACTTTC. The encoded protein is CAIQRPRSGANVPTF. The chain recombines TRBV11-2 with TRBJ2-6; a weak D match, TRBD1 (5 bases). Per the germline V gene, CDR1 is SGHAT and CDR2 is FQNNGV. CDR3 length: 15 residues.

The rearrangement uses TRBV7-8 and TRBJ2-7, with a possible D match to TRBD1 (6 bases). Germline V gene lookup returns CDR1 SGHVS and CDR2 FQNEAQ. Trimming took off 8 bases at V and 4 bases at J, with 18 bases between the two ends. The CDR3 sequence is 14 residues long. This chain's CDR3 is CASGPRDIRYEQYF. DNA of the CDR3: TGTGCCAGCGGCCCGAGGGACATCCGGTACGAGCAGTACTTC.

V gene TRBV20-1 combines with J gene TRBJ1-2; 10 positions agree with TRBD1. With V trimmed by 3 bases and J by 6 bases, 7 bases remained unmatched. The CDR3 covers 14 residues. The germline V gene has CDR1 DFQATT and CDR2 SNEGSKA (reference sequence). The CDR3 is CSASPQTGGHGYTF. CDR3 coding DNA: TGCAGTGCTAGCCCCCAGACAGGGGGCCATGGCTACACCTTC.

As for this clonotype: The conserved phenylalanine or tryptophan normally closing the CDR3 is absent here, so this likely arose from a read error. The rearrangement uses TRBV11-2 and TRBJ1-6; 9 bases line up with TRBD1. Germline V lookup: CDR1 SGHAT, CDR2 FQNNGV. This CDR3 has 14 residues. The CDR3 nucleotides are TGTGCCACCAGCTTACACAGGGGGCTTTCATCCCTCCACCTT. This translates into CATSLHRGLSSLHL.

In the case of this clonotype: The junction departs from germline at one end; a sequencing error may be responsible. CDR3 sequence: CASSQMALLAGATDTQYF. In DNA, the CDR3 is TGTGCCAGCAGTCAAATGGCGCTTCTAGCGGGAGCGACAGATACGCAGTATTTC. The chain combines TRBV4-2 with TRBJ2-3; 10 nucleotides agree with TRBD2. CDR1 and CDR2 (germline): LGHNA, YNFKEQ. The CDR3 extends over 18 amino acids.

Comments on this clonotype: A much larger clone lies a single base off, so this may be a read error. CDR3 DNA: TGTGCCAGCAGTAAGAGTATGGGGACCGCCTACGAGCAGTACTTC. Encoded protein: CASSKSMGTAYEQYF. This chain uses TRBV25-1 with TRBJ2-7, with D tentatively TRBD1 or TRBD2 (5 bases each). The CDR3 runs to 15 residues. V lost 5 bases to trimming and J lost 2 bases, with 16 bases between them. The germline V gene has CDR1 MGHDK and CDR2 SYGVNS.

This clonotype was detected many times. V and J are TRBV30 and TRBJ2-7; D gene ambiguous. CDR3 length: 12 amino acids. Trimming took 2 bases from V and 5 from J, leaving 10 bases between them. In germline, CDR1 is GTSNPN, CDR2 SVGIG (reference sequence). CDR3 sequence reads: CAWSTPLNEQYF. The CDR3 nucleotides are TGTGCCTGGAGTACCCCCCTCAACGAGCAGTACTTC.

The J gene is TRBJ1-1, the V gene TRBV28, with D unclear. The CDR3 contains 16 residues. CDR1 is MDHEN, CDR2 SYDVKM, per germline. V gave up 10 bases and J gave up 1 base, with 22 bases separating them. The CDR3 loop is CAIRRTGMASNTEAFF. The CDR3 DNA is TGTGCCATCAGGAGAACGGGGATGGCATCGAACACTGAAGCTTTCTTT. Based on the CDR3 plus reference TRBV28 and TRBJ1-1, the full variable domain is DVKVTQSSRYLVKRTGEKVFLECVQDMDHENMFWYRQDPGLGLRLIYFSYDVKMKEKGDIPEGYSVSREKKERFSLILESASTNQTSMYLCAIRRTGMASNTEAFFGQGTRLTVV.

Comments on this clonotype: At one of its ends the junction is not consistent with the germline gene, which may arise from a read error. This rearrangement joins TRBV14 to TRBJ1-6; D is possibly TRBD1 (6 bases). Per germline, CDR1 SGHDN and CDR2 FVKESK. The CDR3 spans 14 residues. The CDR3 is CAGSHSGENSPLRF. For the CDR3, the DNA is TGTGCCGGCAGCCACTCAGGGGAAAATTCACCCCTTCGCTTT. Combining the CDR3 with reference TRBV14 and TRBJ1-6 gives the whole variable domain EAGVTQFPSHSVIEKGQTVTLRCDPISGHDNLYWYRRVMGKEIKFLLHFVKESKQDESGMPNNRFLAERTGGTYSTLKVQPAELEDSGVYFCAGSHSGENSPLRFGNGTRLTVT.

V and J are TRBV5-1 and TRBJ1-4; TRBD1 is a possible D gene (6 bases). Trimming shortened V by 1 base and J by 15 bases, and 19 bases separated the two germline ends. The CDR3 consists of 14 residues. Germline V CDR1 and CDR2: SGHRS, YFSETQ. The CDR3 DNA is TGCGCCAGCAGCTTGTCTCCGGACAGAAGGGGAGTGTTTTTT. Translation: CASSLSPDRRGVFF.

About this clonotype: At one end, the junction sequence differs from germline, possibly due to a read error. V usage is TRBV11-2 and J usage is TRBJ2-1; TRBD2 agrees at 8 bases. The CDR3 is made up of 17 amino acids. Germline V gene lookup returns CDR1 SGHAT and CDR2 FQNNGV. This chain's CDR3 is CASSPRGSGIAYNEQFF. In DNA, the CDR3 is TGTGCCAGCAGCCCCCGCGGTAGCGGGATTGCCTACAATGAGCAGTTTTTC. The variable domain in full, completed from reference TRBV11-2 and TRBJ2-1, reads EAGVAQSPRYKIIEKRQSVAFWCNPISGHATLYWYQQILGQGPKLLIQFQNNGVVDDSQLPKDRFSAERLKGVDSTLKIQPAKLEDSAVYLCASSPRGSGIAYNEQFFGPGTRLTVL.

Note on this clonotype: This CDR3 is missing its conserved last phenylalanine or tryptophan, likely due to a read error. V is TRBV5-4 and J is TRBJ2-7; 9 nucleotides line up with TRBD2. CDR3 length: 16 residues. The V gene end was trimmed by 4 bases and the J gene end by 6 bases; junction bases not matched to a gene: 14. Germline-derived CDR1 and CDR2 are SGHNT and YYREEE (reference sequence). The CDR3 DNA reads TGTGCCAGCAGCAAGACTAGCGGAGGTAGAGGGGCCGAGCAGTACTCC. This gives the protein CASSKTSGGRGAEQYS.

J is TRBJ2-1 and V is TRBV24-1; D perhaps matches TRBD2 (5 bases). The CDR3 consists of 14 residues. Trimming left V 8 bases short and J 8 bases short, with 18 bases between. The V gene's germline CDR1 is KGHDR and CDR2 SFDVKD. The CDR3 sequence: CATNTPSRTHEQFF. DNA of the CDR3: TGTGCCACCAATACCCCTTCCAGGACTCATGAGCAGTTCTTC.

The table lists this clonotype with a few counts. Germline is not matched at one junction end, which may reflect a read error. The chain has TRBV29-1 and TRBJ2-1; TRBD2 aligns across 9 bases. Germline assignment: CDR1 SQVTM and CDR2 ANQGSEA. The CDR3 loop spans 15 amino acids. CDR3 nucleotide sequence: TGCAGCGTTGGACTAGCGGAAGGGTCCTACAATGAACAGTTCTTC. Translated, it gives CSVGLAEGSYNEQFF.

This clonotype came up once. No conserved phenylalanine or tryptophan ends this CDR3, so it is likely a read error. The rearrangement joins TRBV12-3 or TRBV12-4 to TRBJ1-1; D uncertain. The CDR3 runs 11 residues. Trimming took off 4 bases at V and 10 bases at J, with 10 bases between the two ends. CDR3 in DNA: TGTGCCAGCAGTTCAGGTTCCCGAGCTTTCTAT. This sequence encodes CASSSGSRAFY.

This chain links TRBV29-1 with TRBJ1-2; the D gene is possibly TRBD1 (5 bases). Germline V CDR1 and CDR2: SQVTM, ANQGSEA. This CDR3 contains 13 residues. Between the trimmed V and J ends, which lost 7 bases and 6 bases, there was a span of 18 bases. CDR3 coding DNA: TGCAGCGCCAACCAGGGAGACGGCAATGGCTACACCTTC. This translates into CSANQGDGNGYTF.

Turning to this clonotype: This is likely a read error, given that the CDR3 carries no conserved phenylalanine or tryptophan at its end. The gene calls are TRBV5-1 and TRBJ2-7; 8 bases are a match to TRBD2. Germline CDR1 and CDR2: SGHRS and YFSETQ. The CDR3 has 16 residues. Trimming cost V 3 bases and J 5 bases; bases outside gene matches: 13. Here the CDR3 reads CASSSRPPGLDDEQYY. The DNA of the CDR3 is TGCGCCAGCAGCTCCCGACCCCCGGGACTAGACGACGAGCAGTACTAC.

In the case of this clonotype: Relative to the germline gene, one junction end is altered; a read error may explain this. The chain is built from TRBV29-1 and TRBJ1-5; D possibly corresponds to TRBD1 (5 bases). The CDR3 runs 14 residues. CDR1 SQVTM and CDR2 ANQGSEA come from the germline V gene. The CDR3: CSVTEGQTCQPQHF. Here the CDR3 DNA reads TGTAGCGTCACCGAAGGACAAACCTGTCAGCCCCAGCATTTT.

This clonotype was picked up one time. The rearrangement joins TRBV5-1 to TRBJ2-3, with D uncertain. Germline V gene sequence: CDR1 SGHRS, CDR2 YFSETQ. V lost 0 bases, J lost 6 bases, and 8 bases lay in between. There are 13 residues in the CDR3. This CDR3 is CASSLGKLDTQYF. The CDR3 DNA sequence: TGCGCCAGCAGCTTGGGGAAGTTGGATACGCAGTATTTT.

The rearrangement uses TRBV4-1 and TRBJ2-7; TRBD2 agrees at 11 bases. Germline V CDR1 and CDR2: MGHRA, YSYEKL. V shed 6 bases and J 4 bases; nucleotides not matched to a gene: 14. The CDR3 covers 17 residues. CDR3 protein: CASSQERTSGCVYEQYF. The CDR3 bases are TGCGCCAGCAGTCAGGAGAGGACTAGCGGGTGTGTTTACGAGCAGTACTTC.

Worth noting for this clonotype: Sequence at one end of the junction differs from germline and may be a read error. The genes are TRBV7-8 and TRBJ2-1; D not resolved. In germline, CDR1 is SGHVS, CDR2 FQNEAQ. The CDR3 is 16 amino acids. Here the CDR3 reads CASSIASGGSFGEQLF. The CDR3 bases are TGTGCTAGCAGCATAGCCTCGGGTGGCTCATTCGGTGAGCAGTTATTC. Full variable domain (rest looked up from reference TRBV7-8 and TRBJ2-1): GAGVSQSPRYKVAKRGQDVALRCDPISGHVSLFWYQQALGQGPEFLTYFQNEAQLDKSGLPSDRFFAERPEGSVSTLKIQRTQQEDSAVYLCASSIASGGSFGEQLFGPGTRLTVL.

In its sample, this clonotype was seen a few times. This sequence may be a read error, since a much larger clone differs from it by one base. The chain links TRBV6-4 to TRBJ2-3; TRBD2 aligns across 10 bases. CDR3 size: 15 residues. V lost 3 bases and J lost 6; bases outside the gene matches: 6. Germline V gene lookup returns CDR1 MRHNA and CDR2 SNTAGT. The CDR3 here is CASSELAGEVDTQYF. Written as DNA, the CDR3 is TGTGCCAGCAGTGAGCTAGCGGGAGAAGTCGATACGCAGTATTTT.

As to this clonotype: The germline gene is not matched at one end of the junction; a read error may be the cause. The chain has TRBV5-6 and TRBJ2-5; perhaps TRBD2 as D (6 bases). The germline gives CDR1 SGHDT, CDR2 YYEEEE. This CDR3 is built from 14 residues. CDR3: CASSLAGSRETQHF. In nucleotides, the CDR3 is TGTGCCAGCAGCTTGGCCGGGAGTCGAGAGACCCAGCACTTC.

The chain has TRBV6-6 and TRBJ1-1, with 10 bases aligning to TRBD1. V gave up 8 bases and J gave up 14 bases; unmatched junction bases: 17. Germline V gene data show CDR1 as MNHNY and CDR2 as SVGAGI (reference sequence). The CDR3 consists of 14 residues. The CDR3 protein is CASGGTGVRTETFF. CDR3 DNA: TGTGCCAGCGGTGGGACAGGGGTAAGGACTGAAACCTTCTTT.

The chain couples TRBV9 to TRBJ2-3; 7 bases map to TRBD1. The V segment lost 3 bases and the J segment 2 bases; nucleotides outside the gene matches: 12. In germline, CDR1 is SGDLS, CDR2 YYNGEE. This CDR3 is built from 17 residues. CDR3 in amino acids: CASSARGQAGLTDTQYF. CDR3 DNA sequence: TGTGCCAGCAGCGCACGAGGACAGGCCGGACTCACAGATACGCAGTATTTT.

For this clonotype: One end of the junction is discordant with germline, which a read error may explain. The V and J genes are TRBV6-2 or TRBV6-3 and TRBJ2-5, with a tentative D call TRBD2 (6 bases). The germline gives CDR1 MNHEY, CDR2 SVGEGT. There are 16 residues in the CDR3. The CDR3 DNA sequence: TGTGCGAGCAGTGAATCGACGGCAGCGGGCGAAGAGACCCAGTACTTC. Protein sequence: CASSESTAAGEETQYF.

The chain's CDR3 is CASSKYTEAFF. The CDR3 DNA reads as TGTGCCAGCAGCAAGTACACTGAAGCTTTCTTT. V is TRBV7-9 and J is TRBJ1-1, with no clear D. Germline CDR1 is SEHNR and CDR2 is FQNEAQ (reference sequence). Trimming stripped 5 bases from V and 3 bases from J, with 4 bases between. This CDR3 has 11 amino acids.

The genes are TRBV7-9 and TRBJ2-1, with 9 positions matching TRBD2. This CDR3 region has 16 residues. V lost 8 bases and J lost 8; bases outside the gene matches: 16. Germline lookup yields CDR1 SEHNR and CDR2 FQNEAQ (reference sequence). This CDR3 reads CASWNRGTSRSDEQFF. In DNA, the CDR3 is TGTGCCAGCTGGAACCGTGGGACTAGCAGGAGCGATGAGCAGTTCTTC.

Comment on this clonotype: The junction and the germline gene differ at one end; a read error may be behind it. This chain connects TRBV4-3 to TRBJ2-3; D is perhaps TRBD2 (5 bases). This CDR3 has 14 amino acids. Germline V lookup: CDR1 LGHNA, CDR2 YSLEER. The CDR3 sequence: CASSRGEGPDTQYF. CDR3 nucleotides: TGCGCCAGTAGCCGGGGAGAGGGCCCAGATACGCAGTATTTT.

Details on this clonotype: One end of the junction does not line up with germline, which may come from a read error. The rearrangement uses TRBV6-6 and TRBJ2-5, with D unclear. This CDR3 region has 11 residues. The germline V gene has CDR1 MNHNY and CDR2 SVGAGI (reference sequence). The CDR3 DNA follows: TGTGCTAGTAGTCCTCAAGAGGCCCAGTACTTC. This codes for CASSPQEAQYF.

A note on this clonotype: The CDR3 carries no conserved terminal phenylalanine or tryptophan, so it likely arises from a read error. The chain has TRBV6-6 and TRBJ2-2, with D possibly TRBD2 on 6 matching bases. The CDR3 is 15 amino acids. CDR1 and CDR2 (germline): MNHNY, SVGAGI (reference sequence). The CDR3 sequence is CASTTGGANTGGLFY. CDR3 DNA: TGTGCCAGCACTACAGGAGGGGCGAACACCGGGGGGCTGTTTTAT.